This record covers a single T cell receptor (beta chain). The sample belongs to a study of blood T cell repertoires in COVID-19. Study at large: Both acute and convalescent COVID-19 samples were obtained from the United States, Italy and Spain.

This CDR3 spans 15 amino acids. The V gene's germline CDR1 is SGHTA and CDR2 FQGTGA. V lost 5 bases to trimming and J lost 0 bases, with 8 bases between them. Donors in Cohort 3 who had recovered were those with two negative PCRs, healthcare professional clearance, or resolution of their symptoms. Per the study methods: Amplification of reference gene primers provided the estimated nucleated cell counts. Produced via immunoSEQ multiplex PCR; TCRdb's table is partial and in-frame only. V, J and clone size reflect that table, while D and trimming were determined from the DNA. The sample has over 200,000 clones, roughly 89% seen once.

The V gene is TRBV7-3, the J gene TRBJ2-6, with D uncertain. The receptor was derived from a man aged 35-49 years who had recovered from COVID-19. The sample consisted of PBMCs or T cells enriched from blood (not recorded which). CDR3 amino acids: CASSPPGSGANVLTF. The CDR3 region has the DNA TGTGCCAGCAGCCCTCCGGGCTCTGGGGCCAACGTCCTGACTTTC.